The T cell receptor beta chain described here comes from a study of T cell clones after liver transplantation. Study as a whole: A pre-transplant mixed lymphocyte reaction with TCRbeta sequencing defined graft-donor-reactive clones followed in post-transplant blood.

Study-wide results and limits: Donor-reactive sequences fell more than third party-reactive ones, suggesting partial deletion. Graft donor-reactive T cells possibly entered the graft instead of undergoing deletion.

V lost 4 bases to trimming and J lost 5 bases, with 17 bases between them. The CDR3 has 15 residues. The germline CDR1 and CDR2 sequences are MNHNS and SASEGT. Sorting of unstimulated PBMCs yielded separate CD3+CD4+ and CD3+CD8+ fractions. This table comes from immunoSEQ multiplex PCR, and its TCRdb copy is limited to in-frame clones, with some not included. The table lists 53,000 or so clones, around 84% of them singletons. With respect to this clone: The antigen remains unidentified.

The receptor was derived from a human donor who received a liver transplant. The input for sequencing was CD4+ T cells from blood, taken before liver transplant. The chain joins TRBV6-1 to TRBJ1-2; D may be TRBD1 (5 bases). The CDR3 DNA sequence: TGTGCCAGCAGTGTCCGGGGACGGGAGGAGTATGGCTACACCTTC. It is translated as CASSVRGREEYGYTF.